This T cell receptor beta chain was sequenced in a study of T cells after yellow fever vaccination. General study points: The booster saw the reappearance of most primary-vaccination clones (about 95% CD4, roughly 90% CD8). Abundant bulk-derived clonotypes could contaminate FACS-sorted repertoires.

The CDR3 runs 18 residues. V gave up 5 bases and J gave up 0 bases, with 17 bases separating them. The V gene's germline CDR1 is MDHEN and CDR2 SYDVKM. This clonotype occurred many times. Its cognate antigen is unknown. A process of 5'RACE template switching, which added a universal primer site and UMIs, was used to make TCR cDNA. In TCRdb, the 5' RACE reads were re-called with MiXCR into one record per CDR3 protein. The table includes over 120,000 distinct CDR3 sequences, around 6.3% detected once. Sequencing was performed on CD4+ T cells sorted from PBMCs, taken 10 days after the yellow fever booster vaccination. The chain carries TRBV28 and TRBJ2-6; D tentatively fits TRBD1 or TRBD2 (5 bases each). The source of this sequence is a man aged 25-45 years who received the YFV17D yellow fever vaccine. As DNA, the CDR3 is TGTGCCAGCAGTCCCGCCGGGACGGAGATCTCTGGGGCCAACGTCCTGACTTTC. Its translation: CASSPAGTEISGANVLTF.